These 10 T cell receptor beta chains share one sample of origin, sequenced in a study of blood T cell repertoires in COVID-19. TCRdb's copy holds only in-frame clones and misses some; the assay was immunoSEQ multiplex PCR. This table has 100,000 to 150,000 clones, more than 85% appearing once. Sequencing input: peripheral blood. The source of these receptors is a man aged 45-65 years with COVID-19, enrolled during active disease.

The rearrangement uses TRBV28 and TRBJ2-1; 8 bases are a match to TRBD2. V lost 5 bases and J lost 0; bases outside the gene matches: 12. CDR1 and CDR2 from the germline V gene are MDHEN and SYDVKM. CDR3 length equals 18 residues. DNA of the CDR3: TGTGCCAGCAGTGGGGGTAGCGGGATTTTAAGCTCCTACAATGAGCAGTTCTTC. This codes for CASSGGSGILSSYNEQFF.

In this sample, this clone turned up a few times. This chain uses TRBV7-7 with TRBJ2-5; 7 bases agree with TRBD1. From germline, CDR1 is SSHAT and CDR2 FNYEAQ (reference sequence). The CDR3 contains 14 residues. V was pared by 4 bases and J by 4 bases, with 6 bases of the junction left unmatched. The CDR3: CASSSTGLGETQYF. The CDR3, as DNA: TGTGCCAGCAGCTCGACAGGGTTGGGAGAGACCCAGTACTTC.

The CDR3 DNA follows: TGTGCCAGCAGCGTAGCTCCAGGGGGGATGGCAACTAATGAAAAACTGTTTTTT. This encodes CASSVAPGGMATNEKLFF. The rearrangement joins TRBV9 to TRBJ1-4, with 7 bases matching TRBD1. This CDR3 has 18 residues. The trim removed 0 bases at V and 0 bases at J, leaving 8 bases unmatched. CDR1 and CDR2 from the germline V gene are SGDLS and YYNGEE.

This chain connects TRBV19 to TRBJ2-3; D is unclear. Germline loops: CDR1 LNHDA, CDR2 SQIVND (reference sequence). This CDR3 comprises 14 residues. V gave up 5 bases and J gave up 6 bases, with 15 bases separating them. CDR3 coding DNA: TGTGCCAGTAGTCCCCGCACGGGTCGTGATACGCAGTATTTT. It codes for CASSPRTGRDTQYF.

The chain couples TRBV28 to TRBJ2-5; 14 bases are shared with TRBD2. From germline, CDR1 is MDHEN and CDR2 SYDVKM. This CDR3 is built from 18 residues. The V and J ends lost 4 bases and 3 bases, in that order; junction bases with no gene match: 10. CDR3 sequence: CASSSAGTSGGSKETQYF. DNA of the CDR3: TGTGCCAGCAGTTCCGCTGGGACTAGCGGGGGATCAAAAGAGACCCAGTACTTC.

This chain connects TRBV5-1 to TRBJ1-1; D is perhaps TRBD1 (5 bases). CDR3 length: 13 residues. V lost 4 bases to trimming and J lost 4 bases, with 11 bases between them. Germline lookup yields CDR1 SGHRS and CDR2 YFSETQ. The CDR3 here is CASSRDDSTEAFF. CDR3 DNA: TGCGCCAGCAGCCGAGACGACAGCACTGAAGCTTTCTTT.

The CDR3 bases are TGCGCCAGCAGCCAAGCAAGGTCGGGACAGGGGGTCGATACGCAGTATTTT. This codes for CASSQARSGQGVDTQYF. The chain has TRBV4-1 and TRBJ2-3, with TRBD1 matching 11 bases. Germline assignment: CDR1 MGHRA and CDR2 YSYEKL. V lost 1 base to trimming and J lost 6 bases; unmatched junction nucleotides: 9. This CDR3 has 17 amino acids.

The gene calls are TRBV3-1 (or the pseudogene TRBV3-2) and TRBJ2-1; 10 bases agree with TRBD2. This CDR3 comprises 15 residues. The germline V gene encodes CDR1 LGHDT and CDR2 YNNKEL (reference sequence). The J segment lost 4 bases and the V segment lost 6 bases, leaving 6 bases of the junction unmatched. The chain's CDR3 is CASRGAGGWYNEQFF. CDR3 coding DNA: TGTGCCAGCAGGGGAGCGGGAGGGTGGTACAATGAGCAGTTCTTC.

Only a few counts were recorded for this clone. This rearrangement joins TRBV6-5 to TRBJ2-3; no definite D call. CDR1 and CDR2 (germline): MNHEY, SVGAGI. V shed 2 bases and J shed 5 bases, with 8 bases lying between them. CDR3 size: 13 residues. CDR3 coding DNA: TGTGCCAGCAGTTACACTCTTAGAGATACGCAGTATTTT. Translation: CASSYTLRDTQYF.

This chain links TRBV24-1 with TRBJ2-7, with D possibly matching TRBD2 (5 bases). This CDR3 region has 17 residues. The V end was cut by 3 bases, the J end by 5 bases, with 22 bases between. CDR1 is KGHDR and CDR2 is SFDVKD in the germline V gene. This CDR3 reads CATSDLRLPLAGHEQYV. In DNA form, the CDR3 reads TGTGCCACCAGTGATCTCCGCCTGCCTCTAGCAGGCCACGAGCAGTACGTC.